The rows below give T cell receptor beta chains drawn from one sample of a study of CD8 T cells in ankylosing spondylitis. Using its own MiXCR run on the 5' RACE reads, TCRdb lists one record per CDR3 protein. Of around 390,000 distinct CDR3 sequences listed, approximately 20% are singletons. The sequencing sample was made of blood, either unsorted or a sorted T cell fraction (not recorded which). These receptors all come from a male donor with ankylosing spondylitis. Each CDR3 is given with its conserved first and last residue. The D gene is left open where the match is weak. Only some rows state a clone size, as once, few, many or a class for expanded clones.

size,V,J,length,D,CDR3,DNA
NA,TRBV12-3/TRBV12-4,TRBJ2-7,15,NA,CASSPGGAEPYEQYF,TGTGCCAGCAGTCCCGGGGGAGCGGAGCCCTACGAGCAGTACTTC
few,TRBV7-2,TRBJ2-1,16,TRBD2,CASSLGQQAGAPRQFF,TGTGCCAGCAGCTTAGGGCAGCAAGCGGGGGCCCCTCGACAGTTCTTC
few,TRBV15,TRBJ1-3,17,NA,CATSRLNRGGPGNTIYF,TGTGCCACCAGCAGACTTAACCGTGGGGGGCCGGGAAACACCATATATTTT
NA,TRBV29-1,TRBJ2-3,13,NA,CSLGGHTWDTQYF,TGCAGCCTGGGGGGCCACACCTGGGATACGCAGTATTTT
NA,TRBV29-1,TRBJ1-1,13,NA,CSVGVRANTEAFF,TGCAGCGTCGGAGTCAGGGCGAACACTGAAGCTTTCTTT
few,TRBV29-1,TRBJ1-4,14,TRBD1,CSVRGGDGNEKLFF,TGCAGCGTCAGGGGGGGGGACGGTAATGAAAAACTGTTTTTT
NA,TRBV5-1,TRBJ2-3,17,TRBD2,CASSLGLAGGNTDTQYF,TGCGCCAGCAGCTTGGGGCTAGCGGGAGGGAACACAGATACGCAGTATTTT
NA,TRBV21-1,TRBJ2-7,15,NA,CASSTSRKNSYEQYF,TGTGCCAGCAGCACCTCCCGGAAGAATTCCTACGAGCAGTACTTC
NA,TRBV2,TRBJ2-7,14,NA,CASSMSGVSYEQYF,TGTGCCAGCAGTATGTCAGGGGTCTCCTACGAGCAGTACTTC
NA,TRBV4-2,TRBJ2-1,15,TRBD2,CASSHGTSGDSEQFF,TGTGCCAGCAGCCACGGGACTAGCGGGGATTCTGAGCAGTTCTTC
NA,TRBV7-2,TRBJ2-7,11,NA,CASALLHEQYF,TGTGCCAGCGCCCTCCTCCACGAGCAGTACTTC
few,TRBV3-1,TRBJ1-1,12,NA,CASSQMNTEAFF,TGTGCCAGCAGCCAAATGAACACTGAAGCTTTCTTT
few,TRBV20-1,TRBJ2-2,15,NA,CSARDPGQGTGELFF,TGCAGTGCTAGAGATCCGGGGCAGGGAACCGGGGAGCTGTTTTTT
few,TRBV20-1,TRBJ2-6,15,NA,CSARKTVSGANVLTF,TGCAGTGCCCGTAAGACAGTCTCTGGGGCCAACGTCCTGACTTTC
NA,TRBV2,TRBJ1-4,14,NA,CASNDGGQDEKLFF,TGTGCCAGCAACGACGGGGGGCAGGATGAAAAACTGTTTTTT
NA,TRBV5-1,TRBJ2-5,15,NA,CASKDVGRLQETQYF,TGCGCCAGCAAGGACGTCGGCAGGCTCCAAGAGACCCAGTACTTC
NA,TRBV5-6,TRBJ2-1,13,NA,CASRPAGRVEQFF,TGTGCCAGTCGGCCGGCGGGAAGGGTTGAGCAGTTCTTC
many,TRBV12-3/TRBV12-4,TRBJ2-1,15,NA,CASRDANSGLPARFF,TGTGCCAGCAGAGATGCTAACTCGGGGCTACCTGCCCGGTTCTTC
few,TRBV10-3,TRBJ2-2,13,NA,CAGLEDGTGELFF,TGTGCCGGGCTAGAGGACGGGACCGGGGAGCTGTTTTTT
few,TRBV4-3,TRBJ2-1,16,NA,CASSQEGRAVVDEQFF,TGCGCCAGCAGCCAAGAGGGTAGGGCCGTCGTTGATGAGCAGTTCTTC
few,TRBV6-5,TRBJ1-2,14,NA,CASSYRGPERGYTF,TGTGCCAGCAGTTACCGAGGCCCGGAGCGTGGCTACACCTTC
NA,TRBV20-1,TRBJ1-2,14,TRBD1,CSARGSTGGASYTF,TGCAGTGCTAGAGGGTCGACAGGGGGCGCGAGCTACACCTTC
many,TRBV28,TRBJ1-2,13,NA,CASKAGGVYGYTF,TGTGCCAGCAAGGCTGGAGGGGTGTATGGCTACACCTTC
NA,TRBV11-2,TRBJ2-1,17,TRBD2,CASSLDRASGLYNEQFF,TGTGCCAGCAGCTTAGATAGGGCTAGCGGACTATACAATGAGCAGTTCTTC
few,TRBV20-1,TRBJ2-7,14,TRBD2,CSVVQSGGPHEQYF,TGCAGTGTTGTCCAGTCGGGAGGGCCTCACGAGCAGTACTTC
NA,TRBV5-1,TRBJ2-7,15,TRBD1,CASSRTGTDSYEQYF,TGCGCCAGCAGCAGGACGGGGACAGATAGCTACGAGCAGTACTTC
few,TRBV19,TRBJ2-6,17,TRBD2,CASSIISGGTGANVLTF,TGTGCCAGTAGTATAATATCGGGAGGGACCGGGGCCAACGTCCTGACTTTC
NA,TRBV29-1,TRBJ2-4,14,NA,CSVSPRGAATIQYF,TGCAGCGTTTCTCCCCGTGGGGCCGCGACCATTCAGTACTTC
NA,TRBV4-3,TRBJ1-5,18,NA,CASSQALGGNGGYQPQHF,TGCGCCAGCAGCCAAGCCCTGGGGGGAAATGGAGGGTATCAGCCCCAGCATTTT
NA,TRBV12-3/TRBV12-4,TRBJ2-1,12,NA,CASSFAAPQQFF,TGTGCCAGCAGTTTTGCGGCCCCACAGCAGTTCTTC
NA,TRBV14,TRBJ1-3,13,NA,CASSLSRGNTIYF,TGTGCCAGCAGTCTAAGCAGGGGAAACACCATATATTTT
NA,TRBV6-4,TRBJ2-3,16,TRBD2,CASSASGLAGDGTQYF,TGTGCCAGCAGTGCCTCGGGACTAGCGGGAGATGGTACGCAGTATTTT
NA,TRBV12-3/TRBV12-4,TRBJ2-7,14,NA,CASSSTRGVYEQYF,TGTGCCAGCAGCTCAACTAGGGGCGTCTACGAGCAGTACTTC
few,TRBV20-1,TRBJ1-2,12,NA,CSADVGGYGYTF,TGCAGTGCTGACGTGGGAGGCTATGGCTACACCTTC